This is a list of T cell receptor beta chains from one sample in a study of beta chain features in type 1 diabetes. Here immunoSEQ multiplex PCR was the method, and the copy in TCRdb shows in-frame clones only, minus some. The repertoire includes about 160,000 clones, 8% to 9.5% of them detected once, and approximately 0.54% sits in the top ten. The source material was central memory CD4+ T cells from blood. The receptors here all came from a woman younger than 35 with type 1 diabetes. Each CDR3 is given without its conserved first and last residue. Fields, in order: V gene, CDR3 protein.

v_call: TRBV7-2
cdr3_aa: ASSPGVAGREEQY

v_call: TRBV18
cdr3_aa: ASSGLAGTNEQF

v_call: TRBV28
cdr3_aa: ATLRGSGNTIY

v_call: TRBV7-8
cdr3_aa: ASSTIADLYNEQF

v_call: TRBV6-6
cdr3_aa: ASSADSQPQH

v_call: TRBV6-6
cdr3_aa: ASRAGQGPGYT

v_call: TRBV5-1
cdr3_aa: ASSLGPAGITDTQY

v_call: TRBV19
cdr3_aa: ASSIVTGELF

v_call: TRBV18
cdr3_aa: ASSPPTDRDTQY

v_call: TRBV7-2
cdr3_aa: ASSSDRDSVYQPQH

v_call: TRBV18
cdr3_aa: ASSVLAEGYEQY

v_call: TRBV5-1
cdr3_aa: ASNEGGVTDTQY

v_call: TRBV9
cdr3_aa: ASSSDSGNTIY

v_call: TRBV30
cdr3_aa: AWATSGSGFETQY

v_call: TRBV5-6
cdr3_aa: ASSFRDRLNQPQH

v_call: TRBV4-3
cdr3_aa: ASSQDFSGGTQY

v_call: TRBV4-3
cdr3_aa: ASSQATGTSGGREQY

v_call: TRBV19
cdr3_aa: ASTQRVGYEQY

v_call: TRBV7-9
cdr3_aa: ASSLGRGAANEKLF

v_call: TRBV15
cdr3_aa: ATSRRGSETQY

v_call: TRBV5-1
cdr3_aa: ASSLGRGVEKLF

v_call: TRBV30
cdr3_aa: AWNTQGHAGAF